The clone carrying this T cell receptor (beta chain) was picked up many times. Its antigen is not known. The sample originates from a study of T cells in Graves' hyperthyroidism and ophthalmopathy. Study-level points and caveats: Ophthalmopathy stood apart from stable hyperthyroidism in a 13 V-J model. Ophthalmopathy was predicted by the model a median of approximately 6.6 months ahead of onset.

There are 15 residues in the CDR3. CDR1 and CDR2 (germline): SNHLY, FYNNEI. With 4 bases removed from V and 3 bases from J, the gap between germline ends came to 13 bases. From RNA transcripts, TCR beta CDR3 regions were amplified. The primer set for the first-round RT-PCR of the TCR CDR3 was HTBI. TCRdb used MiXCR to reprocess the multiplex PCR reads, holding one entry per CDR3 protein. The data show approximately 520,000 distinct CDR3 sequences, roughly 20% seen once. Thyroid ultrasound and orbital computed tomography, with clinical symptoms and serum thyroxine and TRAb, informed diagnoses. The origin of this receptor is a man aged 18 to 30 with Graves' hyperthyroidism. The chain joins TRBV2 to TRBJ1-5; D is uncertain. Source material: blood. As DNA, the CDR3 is TGTGCCAGCAGTGCTGACGGGCTGATCAATCAGCCCCAGCATTTT. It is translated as CASSADGLINQPQHF.